These 29 T cell receptor beta chains share one sample of origin, sequenced in a study of PD-L1 blockade in urothelial cancer. Repertoires were generated with immunoSEQ multiplex PCR, while TCRdb's copy carries only in-frame clones and drops some. The sample has 100,000 to 150,000 clones; roughly 88% are singletons. Time point in this sample: peripheral blood 6 weeks after treatment start. The sample was PBMCs, taken around atezolizumab (anti-PD-L1) treatment. The receptor source for this set is a man aged 50 to 59 with urothelial cancer.

This clone was seen just once. This rearrangement joins TRBV28 to TRBJ1-5; 7 nucleotides align to TRBD1. J was trimmed by 4 bases and V by 7 bases; bases with no gene match: 4. CDR3 length: 13 amino acids. Per germline, CDR1 MDHEN and CDR2 SYDVKM. CDR3 protein: CASNRQGNQPQHF. Written as DNA, the CDR3 is TGTGCCAGCAATAGACAGGGAAATCAGCCCCAGCATTTT.

V is TRBV28 and J is TRBJ2-3, with 9 bases identical to TRBD1. Germline V gene lookup returns CDR1 MDHEN and CDR2 SYDVKM. This CDR3 contains 17 residues. The V and J ends lost 6 bases and 1 base, in that order; junction bases with no gene match: 11. The CDR3 is CASSSIPGDRGTDTQYF. The CDR3 DNA sequence: TGTGCCAGCAGCTCTATCCCGGGGGACAGGGGCACAGATACGCAGTATTTT.

The chain has TRBV6-1 and TRBJ1-1; 7 nucleotides align to TRBD1. Germline V gives CDR1 MNHNS, CDR2 SASEGT. V shed 3 bases and J 0 bases; nucleotides not matched to a gene: 4. The CDR3 is made up of 15 amino acids. The CDR3 sequence is CASSDPGQLNTEAFF. The CDR3 region has the DNA TGTGCCAGCAGTGATCCGGGACAGTTGAACACTGAAGCTTTCTTT.

V is TRBV11-2 and J is TRBJ1-1; D not certain. Germline V gene lookup returns CDR1 SGHAT and CDR2 FQNNGV. V was clipped by 5 bases and J by 0 bases, with 10 bases between them. This CDR3 region has 14 residues. As DNA, the CDR3 is TGTGCCAGCAGCCACCCCCCTATGAACACTGAAGCTTTCTTT. Its protein product is CASSHPPMNTEAFF.

V gene TRBV6-5 combines with J gene TRBJ2-1, with TRBD2 identical over 9 bases. The CDR3 consists of 14 residues. V lost 5 bases and J lost 3; bases outside the gene matches: 2. Germline lookup yields CDR1 MNHEY and CDR2 SVGAGI. CDR3 coding DNA: TGTGCCAGCAGTCGTAGCGGGAGCTACAATGAGCAGTTCTTC. Its protein is CASSRSGSYNEQFF.

The genes are TRBV9 and TRBJ2-7; possible D gene TRBD2, 6 bases. Germline CDR1 and CDR2: SGDLS and YYNGEE. CDR3 length equals 15 residues. Trimming removed 0 bases from V and 0 bases from J, with 10 bases in between. The CDR3 here is CASSVGLGGSYEQYF. The DNA of the CDR3 is TGTGCCAGCAGCGTAGGGTTGGGGGGCTCCTACGAGCAGTACTTC.

This clone occurred once. The J gene is TRBJ1-6, the V gene TRBV27; a possible D gene is TRBD1 (5 bases). Germline CDR1 and CDR2: MNHEY and SMNVEV (reference sequence). The CDR3 covers 16 residues. V was clipped by 7 bases and J by 6 bases, with 19 bases between them. This CDR3 is CASTNVGGPTNSPLHF. The CDR3 DNA follows: TGTGCCAGCACAAATGTGGGGGGACCCACTAATTCACCCCTCCACTTT.

The rearrangement uses TRBV6-1 and TRBJ1-5, with D possibly matching TRBD1 (5 bases). Germline V gene sequence: CDR1 MNHNS, CDR2 SASEGT. There are 15 residues in the CDR3. Trimming removed 3 bases from V and 3 bases from J, with 12 bases in between. DNA of the CDR3: TGTGCCAGCAGTGATCTGACAGCAATCAATCAGCCCCAGCATTTT. It yields the protein CASSDLTAINQPQHF.

The chain joins TRBV5-1 to TRBJ2-1; 9 nucleotides align to TRBD2. Per germline, CDR1 SGHRS and CDR2 YFSETQ. This CDR3 is built from 17 residues. Germline trimming cut 3 bases from V and 6 bases from J; bases unmatched to any gene: 13. The CDR3 is CASSWGPGSGSTNEQFF. The DNA of the CDR3 is TGCGCCAGCAGCTGGGGCCCAGGTAGCGGGAGTACCAATGAGCAGTTCTTC.

The V gene is TRBV5-1, the J gene TRBJ1-1, with D uncertain. V dropped 0 bases and J dropped 6 bases, with 12 bases sitting between them. CDR3 length: 14 amino acids. Germline CDR1 and CDR2: SGHRS and YFSETQ. CDR3 DNA sequence: TGCGCCAGCAGCTTGGGGGCAGGTTTGGCTGAAGCTTTCTTT. This encodes CASSLGAGLAEAFF.

This clone was observed a single time. The rearrangement links TRBV11-2 to TRBJ2-6; TRBD1 aligns across 12 bases. The trim removed 5 bases at V and 4 bases at J, leaving 6 bases unmatched. Germline CDR1 reads SGHAT; CDR2 reads FQNNGV. The CDR3 is 17 amino acids. The CDR3 is CASSAGQGARGANVLTF. CDR3 nucleotides: TGTGCCAGCAGCGCGGGACAGGGGGCGCGCGGGGCCAACGTCCTGACTTTC. Complete variable domain (other parts from reference TRBV11-2 and TRBJ2-6): EAGVAQSPRYKIIEKRQSVAFWCNPISGHATLYWYQQILGQGPKLLIQFQNNGVVDDSQLPKDRFSAERLKGVDSTLKIQPAKLEDSAVYLCASSAGQGARGANVLTFGAGSRLTVL.

The chain has TRBV18 and TRBJ1-1, with unresolved D. V lost 5 bases, J lost 1 base, and 8 bases lay in between. The CDR3 is 13 amino acids. Germline CDR1 KGHSH, CDR2 LQKENI. CDR3 DNA sequence: TGTGCCAGCTCAAAGCCGCCGAACACTGAAGCTTTCTTT. It yields the protein CASSKPPNTEAFF.

The rearrangement joins TRBV27 to TRBJ2-2; 7 bases align to TRBD1. The CDR3 sequence is 14 residues long. Trimming cost V 6 bases and J 3 bases; bases outside gene matches: 4. Germline loops: CDR1 MNHEY, CDR2 SMNVEV (reference sequence). The CDR3 region is CASRTTGYTGELFF. Here the CDR3 DNA reads TGTGCCAGCAGGACGACAGGGTACACCGGGGAGCTGTTTTTT.

This clone was recorded once. The chain is built from TRBV4-2 and TRBJ2-1; 8 nucleotides line up with TRBD1. The CDR3 has 15 residues. CDR1 and CDR2 (germline): LGHNA, YNFKEQ. After removal of 3 bases from V and 1 base from J, the junction contained 2 bases not matched to a gene. DNA of the CDR3: TGTGCCAGCAGCCACGACAGGGGATCCTACAATGAGCAGTTCTTC. Translated: CASSHDRGSYNEQFF.

The table lists this clone with a few counts. The rearrangement joins TRBV5-1 to TRBJ2-3, with TRBD2 matching over 8 bases. V lost 5 bases, J lost 4 bases, and 12 bases stayed unmatched. Germline V gene sequence: CDR1 SGHRS, CDR2 YFSETQ. The CDR3 extends over 16 amino acids. CDR3 sequence (DNA): TGCGCCAGCAGTCCAACTAGCGGCAATATCCCAGATACGCAGTATTTT. Protein product: CASSPTSGNIPDTQYF.

The chain is built from TRBV5-6 and TRBJ1-5, with a possible D match to TRBD1 (5 bases). Per the germline V gene, CDR1 is SGHDT and CDR2 is YYEEEE. The CDR3 is 16 amino acids. V shed 0 bases and J shed 2 bases, with 12 bases lying between them. The CDR3 is CASSLAWQGRNQPQHF. CDR3 nucleotide sequence: TGTGCCAGCAGCTTGGCCTGGCAGGGTCGCAATCAGCCCCAGCATTTT.

A few counts support this clone. In the same sample, other DNA sequences code for this CDR3. This chain uses TRBV7-9 with TRBJ1-2; the match to TRBD1 covers 9 bases. This CDR3 is 12 amino acids long. CDR1 SEHNR and CDR2 FQNEAQ come from the germline V gene (reference sequence). After removal of 8 bases from V and 8 bases from J, the junction contained 6 bases not matched to a gene. The CDR3 loop reads CASSRTGEGYTF. The CDR3 nucleotides read TGTGCCAGCTCTCGGACAGGGGAGGGCTACACCTTC.

The CDR3 spells CASSLNRGAGYTEAFF. CDR3 in DNA: TGTGCCAGCAGCTTGAATCGGGGGGCTGGGTACACTGAAGCTTTCTTT. The chain carries TRBV5-6 and TRBJ1-1; D is possibly TRBD1 (6 bases). In germline, CDR1 is SGHDT, CDR2 YYEEEE. The CDR3 consists of 16 residues. Trimming removed 1 base from V and 3 bases from J, with 16 bases in between.

The rearrangement links TRBV28 to TRBJ2-7, with 7 bases matching TRBD2. CDR3 length: 15 residues. CDR1 is MDHEN, CDR2 SYDVKM, per germline. V shed 6 bases and J 6 bases; nucleotides not matched to a gene: 14. The CDR3 spells CASSSGTSPRREQYF. The CDR3 DNA reads as TGTGCCAGCAGCAGCGGGACTTCCCCTCGGCGCGAGCAGTACTTC.

This clone has only one observation. The chain is built from TRBV7-2 and TRBJ2-7; 8 nucleotides agree with TRBD1. J lost 2 bases, V lost 1 base, and 4 bases had no gene match. The V gene's germline CDR1 is SGHTA and CDR2 FQGNSA. The CDR3 sequence is 15 residues long. For the CDR3, the DNA is TGTGCCAGCAGCTTAGGAGGACAGGGAACCTACGAGCAGTACTTC. It encodes CASSLGGQGTYEQYF.

V and J are TRBV5-1 and TRBJ1-4, with D maybe TRBD1 (5 bases). This CDR3 contains 11 residues. V lost 4 bases and J lost 10, with 8 bases in between. Germline V lookup: CDR1 SGHRS, CDR2 YFSETQ. CDR3 loop: CASSRDSKLFF. The CDR3 coding sequence is TGCGCCAGCAGCCGGGACTCAAAACTGTTTTTT.

The chain employs TRBV9 and TRBJ2-2, with D tentatively TRBD2 (5 bases). The CDR3 is 14 amino acids. V was shortened by 4 bases and J by 6 bases, with 13 bases between the two germline ends. Germline loops: CDR1 SGDLS, CDR2 YYNGEE. DNA for the CDR3: TGTGCCAGCAGCCCCCGCACTAGTCCCGGGGAGCTGTTTTTT. Protein sequence: CASSPRTSPGELFF.

The rearrangement links TRBV27 to TRBJ2-7; TRBD1 is a possible D gene (6 bases). The CDR3 spans 13 residues. CDR1 and CDR2 (germline): MNHEY, SMNVEV (reference sequence). Trimming pared 2 bases from V and 2 bases from J, leaving 7 bases between. CDR3 DNA sequence: TGTGCCAGCAGTTTAAGGGACACCTACGAGCAGTACTTC. Translation gives CASSLRDTYEQYF.

The J gene is TRBJ2-3, the V gene TRBV7-3; D gene ambiguous. V lost 5 bases, J lost 0 bases, and 3 bases lay in between. The germline CDR1 and CDR2 sequences are SGHTA and FQGTGA. The length of the CDR3 is 12 residues. This chain's CDR3 is CASSRSTDTQYF. CDR3 in DNA: TGTGCCAGCAGCCGTAGCACAGATACGCAGTATTTT.

The CDR3 loop is CASSLDRGVGTEAFF. For the CDR3, the DNA is TGTGCCAGTAGTTTGGACAGGGGTGTGGGCACTGAAGCTTTCTTT. The chain has TRBV19 and TRBJ1-1; TRBD1 matches at 9 bases. The J segment lost 4 bases and the V segment lost 5 bases, leaving 8 bases of the junction unmatched. CDR3 length equals 15 residues. The germline gives CDR1 LNHDA, CDR2 SQIVND (reference sequence).

V and J are TRBV6-1 and TRBJ2-1; D is uncertain. Germline CDR1 MNHNS, CDR2 SASEGT. This CDR3 is built from 13 residues. Trimming left V 5 bases short and J 3 bases short, with 8 bases between. The CDR3 reads CASSSISYNEQFF. CDR3 DNA sequence: TGTGCCAGCAGTAGTATTAGCTACAATGAGCAGTTCTTC.

The chain has TRBV14 and TRBJ2-5; 7 bases are shared with TRBD2. Losses at the gene ends were 1 base for V and 10 bases for J; bases not matched to a gene: 6. Germline CDR1 and CDR2: SGHDN and FVKESK. CDR3 length: 13 amino acids. CDR3 bases: TGTGCCAGCAGCCAAGCCGGGACTACCGGCCAGTACTTC. This codes for CASSQAGTTGQYF.

This chain links TRBV6-1 with TRBJ1-5; TRBD1 might be the D (5 bases). The V gene's germline CDR1 is MNHNS and CDR2 SASEGT. CDR3 length equals 12 residues. Trimming took off 6 bases at V and 7 bases at J, with 10 bases between the two ends. CDR3 protein: CASRFTGQPQHF. Here the CDR3 DNA reads TGTGCCAGCAGATTCACAGGCCAGCCCCAGCATTTT.

The rearrangement uses TRBV6-1 and TRBJ2-7, with a tentative D call TRBD1 (6 bases). The germline CDR1 and CDR2 sequences are MNHNS and SASEGT. V was shortened by 1 base and J by 2 bases, with 12 bases between the two germline ends. The CDR3 is 15 amino acids. CDR3 DNA sequence: TGTGCCAGCAGTGAAGTGCGACAGGCCGCCTACGAGCAGTACTTC. This encodes CASSEVRQAAYEQYF.